The present T cell receptor (beta chain) was sequenced within a study of T cell changes during pregnancy in multiple sclerosis. Method: immunoSEQ multiplex PCR; TCRdb's copy keeps in-frame clones and lacks some. This table holds about 70,000 clones, approximately 91% found once. This sequence was found in a female donor with multiple sclerosis, enrolled in a pregnancy study. The sequences come from CD4+ T cells from peripheral blood mononuclear cells, collected after pregnancy.

CDR3 sequence: CASSPTGLAPYNEQFF. In DNA, the CDR3 is TGTGCCAGCAGCCCGACCGGACTAGCTCCCTACAATGAGCAGTTCTTC. The chain combines TRBV7-3 with TRBJ2-1; 8 positions match TRBD2. CDR3 length: 16 amino acids. The V segment lost 5 bases and the J segment 2 bases; nucleotides outside the gene matches: 8. Germline CDR1 SGHTA, CDR2 FQGTGA. Full variable domain (missing parts from reference TRBV7-3 and TRBJ2-1): GAGVSQTPSNKVTEKGKYVELRCDPISGHTALYWYRQSLGQGPEFLIYFQGTGAADDSGLPNDRFFAVRPEGSVSTLKIQRTERGDSAVYLCASSPTGLAPYNEQFFGPGTRLTVL.